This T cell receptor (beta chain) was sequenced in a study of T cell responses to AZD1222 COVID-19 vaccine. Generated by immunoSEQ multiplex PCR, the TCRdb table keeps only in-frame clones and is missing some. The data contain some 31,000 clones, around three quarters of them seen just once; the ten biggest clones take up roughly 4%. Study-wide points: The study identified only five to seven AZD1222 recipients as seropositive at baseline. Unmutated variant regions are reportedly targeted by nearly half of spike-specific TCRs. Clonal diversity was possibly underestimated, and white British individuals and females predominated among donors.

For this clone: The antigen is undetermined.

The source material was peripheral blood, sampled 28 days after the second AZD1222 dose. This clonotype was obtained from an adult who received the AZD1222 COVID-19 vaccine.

CDR3 coding DNA: TGTGCCAGCAGTTACTCGAGGGGGCTTAATGAAAAACTGTTTTTT. It specifies CASSYSRGLNEKLFF. The V and J genes are TRBV6-5 and TRBJ1-4, with 7 bases lining up with TRBD1. Germline CDR1 and CDR2: MNHEY and SVGAGI. There are 15 residues in the CDR3. The V and J ends lost 0 bases and 4 bases, in that order; junction bases with no gene match: 2.